This passage covers 25 T cell receptor beta chains from one sample sequenced in a study of shared clonotypes between healthy human individuals. Method: immunoSEQ multiplex PCR; TCRdb's copy keeps in-frame clones and lacks some. The data hold millions of clones, with 85% to 95% observed a single time. The source material was naive CD4+ T cells sorted from blood. Subset given: CD45RA+ positively selected. The source is a man aged 18 to 29 in good health.

V and J are TRBV7-3 and TRBJ2-5; D unresolved. Germline loops: CDR1 SGHTA, CDR2 FQGTGA. V shed 5 bases and J shed 2 bases, with 9 bases lying between them. This CDR3 is built from 13 residues. CDR3 region: CASSPNYQETQYF. The CDR3 DNA is TGTGCCAGCAGCCCTAACTATCAAGAGACCCAGTACTTC.

The rearrangement uses TRBV6-1 and TRBJ2-2; D not resolved. Germline V gene lookup returns CDR1 MNHNS and CDR2 SASEGT. With 4 bases removed from V and 1 base from J, the gap between germline ends came to 7 bases. The CDR3 totals 14 residues. CDR3 amino acids: CASSVGRNTGELFF. The CDR3 bases are TGTGCCAGCAGTGTCGGCAGGAACACCGGGGAGCTGTTTTTT.

The chain carries TRBV6-1 and TRBJ2-7, with TRBD1 matching 9 bases. Germline V gene sequence: CDR1 MNHNS, CDR2 SASEGT. V lost 6 bases, J lost 2 bases, and 2 bases stayed unmatched. The CDR3 runs to 13 residues. The CDR3 nucleotides are TGTGCCAGCAGGGGGACAGGGCCCTACGAGCAGTACTTC. This translates into CASRGTGPYEQYF.

As DNA, the CDR3 is TGCGCCAGCAGCCCTCCTCTTGGGGGAACAGCTAACTATGGCTACACCTTC. Translated: CASSPPLGGTANYGYTF. The V gene is TRBV4-3, the J gene TRBJ1-2; D might be TRBD1 (5 bases). V was shortened by 4 bases and J by 0 bases, with 18 bases between the two germline ends. The CDR3 has 17 amino acids. Germline V lookup: CDR1 LGHNA, CDR2 YSLEER.

The chain links TRBV18 to TRBJ1-6, with a weak D call TRBD1 (6 bases). V lost 4 bases, J lost 5 bases, and 9 bases lay in between. Germline-derived CDR1 and CDR2 are KGHSH and LQKENI. The CDR3 length is 14 residues. The CDR3: CASSRSGDNSPLHF. The CDR3 bases are TGTGCCAGCTCACGCTCAGGGGATAATTCACCCCTCCACTTT. Combining the CDR3 with reference TRBV18 and TRBJ1-6 gives the whole variable domain NAGVMQNPRHLVRRRGQEARLRCSPMKGHSHVYWYRQLPEEGLKFMVYLQKENIIDESGMPKERFSAEFPKEGPSILRIQQVVRGDSAAYFCASSRSGDNSPLHFGNGTRLTVT.

The chain has TRBV9 and TRBJ2-1, with TRBD2 matching over 14 bases. V trimming: 4 bases; J trimming: 8 bases; junction bases outside the gene matches: 11. CDR3 length: 17 amino acids. Per germline, CDR1 SGDLS and CDR2 YYNGEE. Written as DNA, the CDR3 is TGTGCCAGCAGCCCGACGACTAGCGGGAGGGCGCGGGATGAGCAGTTCTTC. The encoded protein is CASSPTTSGRARDEQFF.

The V and J genes are TRBV6-1 and TRBJ2-7; D is uncertain. Trimming removed 5 bases at V and 0 bases at J, with 11 bases between. Germline V CDR1 and CDR2: MNHNS, SASEGT. The CDR3 has 14 residues. CDR3 in DNA: TGTGCCAGCAGTAAACCAGGTACCTCCTACGAGCAGTACTTC. It codes for CASSKPGTSYEQYF.

The sample holds a few counts of this clone. This rearrangement joins TRBV18 to TRBJ1-4, with 10 bases that match TRBD1. This CDR3 region has 16 residues. With 8 bases clipped from V and 8 bases from J, the junction kept 14 bases outside the gene matches. Germline V gene sequence: CDR1 KGHSH, CDR2 LQKENI. The CDR3: CASLPGTGDGEEKLFF. CDR3 nucleotide sequence: TGTGCCAGCCTCCCAGGGACAGGGGACGGGGAGGAAAAACTGTTTTTT.

J is TRBJ1-2 and V is TRBV13, with a possible D match to TRBD1 (5 bases). With 8 bases removed from V and 0 bases from J, the gap between germline ends came to 10 bases. Per the germline V gene, CDR1 is PRHDT and CDR2 is FYEKMQ (reference sequence). The CDR3 is 13 amino acids. This chain's CDR3 is CASQSGTNYGYTF. The CDR3 region has the DNA TGTGCCAGCCAGTCAGGGACTAACTATGGCTACACCTTC.

The chain recombines TRBV14 with TRBJ1-1, with D possibly being TRBD1 (5 bases). Germline CDR1 and CDR2: SGHDN and FVKESK. The CDR3 sequence is 16 residues long. V lost 1 base, J lost 3 bases, and 15 bases lay in between. CDR3 sequence: CASSQVGRVMDTEAFF. CDR3 DNA: TGTGCCAGCAGCCAAGTCGGCAGGGTTATGGACACTGAAGCTTTCTTT.

The chain joins TRBV2 to TRBJ2-3; D may be TRBD2 (6 bases). The germline V gene encodes CDR1 SNHLY and CDR2 FYNNEI. Trimming removed 2 bases from V and 1 base from J, with 13 bases in between. The CDR3 contains 16 residues. CDR3 DNA sequence: TGTGCCAGCAGTGAATTGCGACTAGGTGGCACAGATACGCAGTATTTT. It is translated as CASSELRLGGTDTQYF.

The chain combines TRBV25-1 with TRBJ2-5; no clear D gene. The tail of the sequence fits TRBJ2-7 better, so the J call may be wrong. This CDR3 spans 14 amino acids. Germline values: CDR1 MGHDK, CDR2 SYGVNS. CDR3 DNA sequence: TGTGCCAGCAGTGAACCAGGAACCGCCTACGAGCAGTACTTC. Protein: CASSEPGTAYEQYF.

The chain employs TRBV28 and TRBJ2-2, with 13 nucleotides matching TRBD2. The ends lost 6 bases at V and 5 bases at J; junction bases unmatched: 9. Germline V lookup: CDR1 MDHEN, CDR2 SYDVKM. The CDR3 has 17 residues. The CDR3 spells CASSSVGTSGETGELFF. CDR3 coding DNA: TGTGCCAGCAGCTCCGTCGGGACTAGCGGGGAGACCGGGGAGCTGTTTTTT.

The chain links TRBV27 to TRBJ2-7; D is unclear. The CDR3 is 19 amino acids. Deletions cut 6 bases from V and 7 bases from J, with 34 bases between. CDR1 and CDR2 from the germline V gene are MNHEY and SMNVEV (reference sequence). The CDR3 loop reads CASSTSGKRGRLSFGEQYF. CDR3 DNA sequence: TGTGCCAGCAGCACCTCAGGCAAAAGAGGCAGACTTTCCTTTGGGGAGCAGTACTTC.

This chain connects TRBV2 to TRBJ2-5, with a possible D match to TRBD2 (6 bases). Trimming left V 6 bases short and J 3 bases short, with 17 bases between. Germline CDR1 SNHLY, CDR2 FYNNEI. This CDR3 is built from 15 residues. The CDR3 bases are TGTGCCAGCAGGACCTCCGGGAGCCCCGAAGAGACCCAGTACTTC. Protein sequence: CASRTSGSPEETQYF.

The chain uses TRBV11-3 and TRBJ2-1; TRBD1 matches 11 bases. This CDR3 is 15 amino acids long. The V gene end was trimmed by 4 bases and the J gene end by 7 bases; junction bases not matched to a gene: 6. Germline V gene sequence: CDR1 SGHNT, CDR2 YENEEA. The DNA for the CDR3 is TGTGCCAGCAGCTCCGGACAGGGGGCTCTTAATGAGCAGTTCTTC. Protein: CASSSGQGALNEQFF.

The chain links TRBV20-1 to TRBJ1-4; no definite D call. This CDR3 region has 11 residues. The germline CDR1 and CDR2 sequences are DFQATT and SNEGSKA (reference sequence). Trimming removed 4 bases from V and 13 bases from J, with 13 bases in between. The CDR3 loop reads CSANTIAGLFF. CDR3 nucleotides: TGCAGTGCTAACACTATTGCTGGACTGTTTTTT.

This chain links TRBV18 with TRBJ2-3; weak D call: TRBD2 (5 bases). V lost 5 bases and J lost 9, with 12 bases in between. The CDR3 is made up of 12 amino acids. The germline V gene encodes CDR1 KGHSH and CDR2 LQKENI. CDR3 bases: TGTGCCAGCTCAAACCCGGACTCCACGCAGTATTTT. This gives the protein CASSNPDSTQYF. Variable domain in full (rest from reference TRBV18 and TRBJ2-3): NAGVMQNPRHLVRRRGQEARLRCSPMKGHSHVYWYRQLPEEGLKFMVYLQKENIIDESGMPKERFSAEFPKEGPSILRIQQVVRGDSAAYFCASSNPDSTQYFGPGTRLTVL.

About this clone itself: The same CDR3 also results from other DNA sequences found in this sample. This rearrangement joins TRBV28 to TRBJ2-7; TRBD1 agrees at 7 bases. The CDR3 spans 14 residues. V shed 6 bases and J 2 bases; nucleotides not matched to a gene: 7. The germline V gene has CDR1 MDHEN and CDR2 SYDVKM. This chain's CDR3 is CASSLRDSTYEQYF. In nucleotides, the CDR3 is TGTGCCAGCAGCCTCCGGGACAGTACCTACGAGCAGTACTTC.

Turning to this clone: Other DNA sequences in the same sample also yield this CDR3. The chain's CDR3 is CASSLGETQYF. CDR3 coding DNA: TGTGCCAGCAGTTTAGGGGAGACCCAGTACTTC. This chain uses TRBV27 with TRBJ2-5; D unclear. The germline V gene has CDR1 MNHEY and CDR2 SMNVEV (reference sequence). V was pared by 2 bases and J by 5 bases, with 3 bases between. This CDR3 region has 11 residues.

This clone was counted a single time. The chain couples TRBV27 to TRBJ2-3; 10 nucleotides match TRBD2. CDR1 is MNHEY and CDR2 is SMNVEV in the germline V gene (reference sequence). The CDR3 is 15 residues long. With V trimmed by 5 bases and J by 4 bases, 6 bases remained unmatched. CDR3 loop: CASSAGLAVADTQYF. In nucleotides, the CDR3 is TGTGCCAGCAGTGCCGGACTAGCGGTAGCAGATACGCAGTATTTT.

A remark on this clone: Other nucleotide sequences from this sample produce the same CDR3. The J gene is TRBJ2-2, the V gene TRBV2; D remains unclear. V shed 0 bases and J shed 5 bases, with 1 base lying between them. CDR1 and CDR2 (germline): SNHLY, FYNNEI. The CDR3 extends over 12 amino acids. DNA for the CDR3: TGTGCCAGCAGTGAAGCAACCGGGGAGCTGTTTTTT. It codes for CASSEATGELFF.

The count of this clone is one. V usage is TRBV6-5 and J usage is TRBJ1-3; TRBD1 is a possible D gene (5 bases). The ends were cut back, 5 bases at V and 2 bases at J, with 13 bases in the middle. This CDR3 has 15 residues. Germline CDR1 and CDR2: MNHEY and SVGAGI. CDR3 bases: TGTGCCAGCAGTCCAGGGTTCTCTACTGGAAACACCATATATTTT. It encodes CASSPGFSTGNTIYF.

This clone appeared once. V is TRBV6-5 and J is TRBJ2-5; 9 positions agree with TRBD2. CDR3 size: 15 residues. V lost 4 bases to trimming and J lost 5 bases; unmatched junction nucleotides: 8. The germline V gene has CDR1 MNHEY and CDR2 SVGAGI. The DNA of the CDR3 is TGTGCCAGCAGTTCCGCGGGGGGGCTCGGGGAGACCCAGTACTTC. It yields the protein CASSSAGGLGETQYF.

This clone was recorded only once. The chain links TRBV6-1 to TRBJ2-1; TRBD2 agrees at 9 bases. The CDR3 extends over 14 amino acids. The V gene's germline CDR1 is MNHNS and CDR2 SASEGT. Unmatched junction bases numbered 4, after V lost 4 bases and J lost 6 bases. The CDR3 nucleotides read TGTGCCAGCAGTGGGGGCGGGAGGGCCAATGAGCAGTTCTTC. Amino acids: CASSGGGRANEQFF.